A single sample is the source of the 29 T cell receptor beta chains below, sequenced in a study of quantifying T cell responses using KT2 cells. As for the study in general: TCR alpha and beta constant-region primers primed reverse transcription of RNA.

A single-stranded UMI oligo with SP2 sequence was ligated to cDNA 3' ends. First-round PCR used three to five cycles and beta primers RC1.1 and RC1.2 covering TRBC1 and TRBC2. TCRdb re-called the UMI-ligation and nested PCR reads through MiXCR, storing one row per CDR3 protein. The data show some 48,000 distinct CDR3 sequences, around 10% seen once. The sample taken for sequencing was PBMCs spiked with cells of the T cell clone KT2. The receptors were sampled from a human donor.

The rearrangement joins TRBV2 to TRBJ2-7; the D gene is possibly TRBD1 (6 bases). CDR1 and CDR2 (germline): SNHLY, FYNNEI. There are 17 residues in the CDR3. Trimming pared 10 bases from V and 1 base from J, leaving 26 bases between. In DNA, the CDR3 is TGTGCCATCGAACCGTACTCCGGGACATCGTTTTCCTACGAGCAGTACTTC. This encodes CAIEPYSGTSFSYEQYF.

This chain uses TRBV11-1 with TRBJ1-1; no clear D. V was cut by 0 bases and J by 1 base, with 3 bases left in between. Looked up from germline, CDR1 is SGHAT and CDR2 is FQDESV (reference sequence). This CDR3 spans 13 amino acids. The CDR3 DNA sequence: TGTGCCAGCAGCTTAGCTCAGAACACTGAAGCTTTCTTT. It translates to CASSLAQNTEAFF.

This chain joins TRBV5-1 and TRBJ2-1, with TRBD2 identical over 7 bases. The CDR3 contains 14 residues. The V and J ends lost 4 bases and 10 bases, in that order; junction bases with no gene match: 11. CDR1 is SGHRS and CDR2 is YFSETQ in the germline V gene. The CDR3 is CASSLGLGTEEQFF. CDR3 nucleotides: TGCGCCAGCAGCCTAGGACTAGGAACGGAGGAGCAGTTCTTC.

The chain recombines TRBV5-6 with TRBJ2-7, with 11 bases that match TRBD1. The CDR3 sequence is 13 residues long. The J segment lost 6 bases and the V segment lost 3 bases, leaving 2 bases of the junction unmatched. CDR1 is SGHDT and CDR2 is YYEEEE in the germline V gene. CDR3 residues: CASSSDRGLEQYF. CDR3 nucleotides: TGTGCCAGCAGCTCGGACAGGGGGCTCGAGCAGTACTTC. The complete variable domain, with remaining parts taken from reference TRBV5-6 and TRBJ2-7, reads DAGVTQSPTHLIKTRGQQVTLRCSPKSGHDTVSWYQQALGQGPQFIFQYYEEEERQRGNFPDRFSGHQFPNYSSELNVNALLLGDSALYLCASSSDRGLEQYFGPGTRLTVT.

The chain uses TRBV2 and TRBJ2-3; 7 nucleotides align to TRBD2. The CDR3 is 14 amino acids. The junction had 6 bases not matched to a gene; V was cut back by 6 bases and J by 3 bases. CDR1 SNHLY and CDR2 FYNNEI come from the germline V gene. CDR3 DNA: TGTGCCAGCAGGGGAGGGATTGGTACAGATACGCAGTATTTT. Protein sequence: CASRGGIGTDTQYF.

This clonotype occurred a few times. The chain has TRBV24-1 and TRBJ2-1; 14 bases map to TRBD2. Germline-derived CDR1 and CDR2 are KGHDR and SFDVKD. The CDR3 extends over 16 amino acids. V gave up 3 bases and J gave up 6 bases; unmatched junction bases: 3. The CDR3 DNA is TGTGCCACCAGTGATCGGACTAGCGGGAGGTTCAATGAGCAGTTCTTC. Protein: CATSDRTSGRFNEQFF.

J is TRBJ2-3 and V is TRBV20-1, with 10 bases that match TRBD1. Germline V gene sequence: CDR1 DFQATT, CDR2 SNEGSKA (reference sequence). V shed 5 bases, J shed 3 bases, and the junction held 5 bases outside the gene matches. The CDR3 contains 14 residues. The DNA for the CDR3 is TGCAGTGCTCTCCCGGGACAGGGGACAGATACGCAGTATTTT. Amino acid sequence: CSALPGQGTDTQYF.

The V gene is TRBV6-1, the J gene TRBJ2-3; D perhaps matches TRBD2 (7 bases). The CDR3 contains 15 residues. V was pared by 1 base and J by 4 bases, with 12 bases between. Germline V gives CDR1 MNHNS, CDR2 SASEGT. CDR3 sequence: CASSEDGGGADTQYF. The CDR3 DNA reads as TGTGCCAGCAGTGAAGATGGCGGGGGCGCAGATACGCAGTATTTT.

In this sample, this clonotype turned up many times. The chain joins TRBV12-3 or TRBV12-4 to TRBJ1-5, with D possibly being TRBD1 (5 bases). The CDR3 is 14 amino acids. The V end was cut by 3 bases, the J end by 2 bases, with 8 bases between. In nucleotides, the CDR3 is TGTGCCAGCAGTTTGGGGCCGGGCAATCAGCCCCAGCATTTT. It encodes CASSLGPGNQPQHF.

V gene TRBV5-1 combines with J gene TRBJ1-6; 9 bases are shared with TRBD1. The CDR3 covers 14 residues. Per germline, CDR1 SGHRS and CDR2 YFSETQ. V lost 4 bases, J lost 9 bases, and 5 bases stayed unmatched. The CDR3 region is CASSPGTGSSPLHF. The CDR3 region has the DNA TGCGCCAGCAGCCCGGGGACAGGGAGTTCACCCCTCCACTTT.

In its sample, this clonotype was seen a few times. V gene TRBV29-1 combines with J gene TRBJ2-1; TRBD2 matches 10 bases. Per the germline V gene, CDR1 is SQVTM and CDR2 is ANQGSEA. This CDR3 comprises 15 residues. Germline trimming cut 5 bases from V and 7 bases from J; bases unmatched to any gene: 11. The CDR3 loop reads CSVSRAGGIMNEQFF. The CDR3 bases are TGCAGCGTTTCTCGAGCGGGAGGGATAATGAATGAGCAGTTCTTC.

This clonotype occurred many times. The chain joins TRBV6-5 to TRBJ2-3; 13 positions agree with TRBD2. This CDR3 region has 15 residues. J was trimmed by 4 bases and V by 6 bases; bases with no gene match: 4. Germline lookup yields CDR1 MNHEY and CDR2 SVGAGI. CDR3 amino acids: CASSRTSGSPDTQYF. The DNA of the CDR3 is TGTGCCAGCAGCCGGACTAGCGGGAGTCCAGATACGCAGTATTTT.

J is TRBJ2-3 and V is TRBV6-1, with D uncertain. The ends were cut back, 8 bases at V and 1 base at J, with 7 bases in the middle. Germline V gene lookup returns CDR1 MNHNS and CDR2 SASEGT. CDR3 length: 12 residues. The CDR3 spells CASWGRTDTQYF. The CDR3 DNA reads TGTGCCAGCTGGGGTCGCACAGATACGCAGTATTTT.

The table lists this clonotype with many counts. The chain links TRBV7-9 to TRBJ1-6, with no clear D. CDR3 length: 13 amino acids. CDR1 SEHNR and CDR2 FQNEAQ come from the germline V gene (reference sequence). The ends were cut back, 1 base at V and 7 bases at J, with 5 bases in the middle. The CDR3 region is CASSLDVNSPLHF. The CDR3 nucleotides are TGTGCCAGCAGCTTAGATGTGAATTCACCCCTCCACTTT.

The table lists this clonotype with a few counts. In nucleotides, the CDR3 is TGTGCCAGCTGGGTTTCTCCAGGACAGCCGGATACGCAGTATTTT. It is translated as CASWVSPGQPDTQYF. The chain recombines TRBV7-2 with TRBJ2-3, with a weak D call TRBD1 (6 bases). Germline CDR1 and CDR2: SGHTA and FQGNSA. Trimming left V 8 bases short and J 6 bases short, with 21 bases between. There are 15 residues in the CDR3.

CDR3 amino acids: CASSEAKRLAGGWGEQFF. CDR3 sequence (DNA): TGTGCCAGCAGTGAGGCGAAGCGACTAGCGGGGGGCTGGGGGGAGCAGTTCTTC. The chain is built from TRBV6-1 and TRBJ2-1; TRBD2 matches at 13 bases. The CDR3 consists of 18 residues. Trimming cost V 3 bases and J 10 bases; bases outside gene matches: 15. Germline CDR1 is MNHNS and CDR2 is SASEGT.

The V and J genes are TRBV4-1 and TRBJ2-3; the D is unclear. Trimming shortened V by 0 bases and J by 0 bases, and 10 bases separated the two germline ends. CDR1 MGHRA and CDR2 YSYEKL come from the germline V gene. The CDR3 sequence is 16 residues long. CDR3 loop: CASSQEPSTSTDTQYF. In nucleotides, the CDR3 is TGCGCCAGCAGCCAAGAACCCAGCACTAGCACAGATACGCAGTATTTT.

This clonotype was observed a few times. The V call is TRBV9, the J call TRBJ1-6; tentatively, D is TRBD1 (6 bases). Germline CDR1 reads SGDLS; CDR2 reads YYNGEE. Trimming removed 3 bases at V and 9 bases at J, with 10 bases between. The CDR3 sequence is 13 residues long. The CDR3 protein is CASSGGAGSPLHF. CDR3 DNA sequence: TGTGCCAGCAGCGGGGGGGCGGGTTCACCCCTCCACTTT.

This clonotype was seen a few times. This chain connects TRBV7-9 to TRBJ2-3; no definite D call. In germline, CDR1 is SEHNR, CDR2 FQNEAQ (reference sequence). The CDR3 is 15 amino acids. V shed 0 bases and J shed 6 bases, with 13 bases lying between them. CDR3 amino acids: CASSLATPEGDTQYF. The CDR3 DNA sequence: TGTGCCAGCAGCTTAGCGACCCCAGAAGGTGATACGCAGTATTTT.

The rearrangement links TRBV7-2 to TRBJ1-5; TRBD1 is a possible D gene (6 bases). The V end was cut by 1 base, the J end by 3 bases, with 16 bases between. This CDR3 region has 17 residues. In germline, CDR1 is SGHTA, CDR2 FQGNSA. The CDR3: CASSLGSGRGNNQPQHF. DNA for the CDR3: TGTGCCAGCAGCTTAGGATCAGGCAGGGGCAACAATCAGCCCCAGCATTTT. Using reference TRBV7-2 and TRBJ1-5 for the parts outside the CDR3, the full variable domain is GAGVSQSPSNKVTEKGKDVELRCDPISGHTALYWYRQSLGQGLEFLIYFQGNSAPDKSGLPSDRFSAERTGGSVSTLTIQRTQQEDSAVYLCASSLGSGRGNNQPQHFGDGTRLSIL.

This clonotype was counted once. The chain is built from TRBV10-3 and TRBJ2-1, with TRBD2 identical over 14 bases. The junction had 9 bases not matched to a gene; V was cut back by 2 bases and J by 9 bases. The length of the CDR3 is 17 residues. Germline V gene lookup returns CDR1 ENHRY and CDR2 SYGVKD. The CDR3 reads CAISELPGLAGEGEQFF. In nucleotides, the CDR3 is TGTGCCATCAGTGAGCTCCCGGGACTAGCGGGAGAAGGTGAGCAGTTCTTC.

Sample share makes this clonotype medium-sized. This sequence joins TRBV11-2 and TRBJ2-3; no clear D gene. The CDR3 is 15 residues long. Germline V gene data show CDR1 as SGHAT and CDR2 as FQNNGV. Trimming stripped 5 bases from V and 4 bases from J, with 16 bases between. This chain's CDR3 is CASSLSYSYPDTQYF. The CDR3, as DNA: TGTGCCAGCAGCCTGAGTTATAGCTACCCAGATACGCAGTATTTT.

The chain carries TRBV12-3 or TRBV12-4 and TRBJ2-1, with D perhaps matching TRBD1 or TRBD2 (5 bases each). Deletions cut 6 bases from V and 8 bases from J, with 14 bases between. The CDR3 extends over 13 amino acids. The CDR3 is CASSAGIRDEQFF. The CDR3 DNA reads TGTGCCAGCAGCGCCGGGATCAGGGATGAGCAGTTCTTC.

This clonotype was detected a few times. This sequence joins TRBV18 and TRBJ1-1, with D possibly matching TRBD1 (6 bases). Germline V gene sequence: CDR1 KGHSH, CDR2 LQKENI. CDR3 length: 13 amino acids. The V gene lost 2 bases and the J gene lost 5 bases, with 9 bases spanning the gap. The CDR3 DNA reads as TGTGCCAGCTCACCAACAGGGAGTACTGAAGCTTTCTTT. Encoded protein: CASSPTGSTEAFF.

J is TRBJ1-2 and V is TRBV20-1, with 7 bases matching TRBD1. The CDR3 extends over 12 amino acids. CDR1 is DFQATT and CDR2 is SNEGSKA in the germline V gene (reference sequence). V lost 6 bases and J lost 0; bases outside the gene matches: 1. The CDR3 region has the DNA TGCAGTGCGGGACAGTCTAACTATGGCTACACCTTC. The encoded protein is CSAGQSNYGYTF.

This clonotype was counted ten times or more. The rearrangement uses TRBV5-4 and TRBJ1-1, with 9 nucleotides matching TRBD1. This CDR3 is 16 amino acids long. Losses at the gene ends were 2 bases for V and 0 bases for J; bases not matched to a gene: 5. The germline CDR1 and CDR2 sequences are SGHNT and YYREEE (reference sequence). The CDR3 bases are TGTGCCAGCAGCTTCGACAGGGGGTATATGAACACTGAAGCTTTCTTT. Translated: CASSFDRGYMNTEAFF.

This clonotype occurred a few times. V usage is TRBV3-1 and J usage is TRBJ1-3; a possible D gene is TRBD1 (6 bases). The CDR3 is made up of 16 amino acids. The V end was cut by 1 base, the J end by 4 bases, with 14 bases between. Germline CDR1 and CDR2: LGHDT and YNNKEL (reference sequence). For the CDR3, the DNA is TGTGCCAGCAGCCAAGGACTACAGGGAGCAGGAAACACCATATATTTT. Its translation is CASSQGLQGAGNTIYF.

This clonotype was seen only a few times. The chain links TRBV12-3 or TRBV12-4 to TRBJ2-1; 7 positions agree with TRBD2. This CDR3 has 14 amino acids. The junction had 7 bases not matched to a gene; V was cut back by 5 bases and J by 6 bases. The CDR3 DNA follows: TGTGCCAGCAGTCGGGGGGAGGGCCGCAATGAGCAGTTCTTC. Translation: CASSRGEGRNEQFF.

This clonotype was found a few times. V is TRBV6-2 or TRBV6-3 and J is TRBJ1-2; the D gene is possibly TRBD1 (5 bases). The CDR3 is made up of 14 amino acids. In germline, CDR1 is MNHEY, CDR2 SVGEGT. The germline V and J ends were trimmed by 5 bases and 6 bases, with 16 bases remaining between them. The CDR3 DNA reads TGTGCCAGCAGTCGAGACAGTCCGTCCGATGGCTACACCTTC. Protein product: CASSRDSPSDGYTF.